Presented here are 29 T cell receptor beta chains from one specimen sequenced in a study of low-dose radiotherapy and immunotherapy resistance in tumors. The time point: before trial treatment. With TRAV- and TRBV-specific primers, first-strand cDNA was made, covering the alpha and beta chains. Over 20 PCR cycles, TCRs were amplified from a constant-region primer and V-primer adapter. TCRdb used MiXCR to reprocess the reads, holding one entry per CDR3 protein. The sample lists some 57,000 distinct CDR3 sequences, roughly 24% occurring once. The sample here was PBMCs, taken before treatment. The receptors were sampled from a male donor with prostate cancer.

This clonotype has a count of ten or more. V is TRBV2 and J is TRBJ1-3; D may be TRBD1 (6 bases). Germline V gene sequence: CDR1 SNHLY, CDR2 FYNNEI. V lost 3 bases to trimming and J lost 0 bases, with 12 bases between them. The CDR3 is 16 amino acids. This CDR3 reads CASSDRGASSGNTIYF. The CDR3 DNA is TGTGCCAGCAGTGACCGGGGGGCCTCCTCTGGAAACACCATATATTTT.

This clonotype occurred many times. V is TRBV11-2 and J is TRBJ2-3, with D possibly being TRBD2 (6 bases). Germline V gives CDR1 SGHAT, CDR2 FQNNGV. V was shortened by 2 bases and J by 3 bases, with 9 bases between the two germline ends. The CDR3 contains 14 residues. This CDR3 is CASSLRAGTDTQYF. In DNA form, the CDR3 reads TGTGCCAGCAGCTTAAGGGCGGGGACAGATACGCAGTATTTT.

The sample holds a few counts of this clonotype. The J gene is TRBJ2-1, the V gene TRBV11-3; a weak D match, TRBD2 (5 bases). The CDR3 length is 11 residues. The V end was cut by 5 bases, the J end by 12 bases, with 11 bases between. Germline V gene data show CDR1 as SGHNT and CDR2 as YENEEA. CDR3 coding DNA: TGTGCCAGCAGCCGGGGAACTAGGCAGTTCTTC. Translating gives CASSRGTRQFF.

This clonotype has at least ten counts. CDR3 in DNA: TGCGCCAGCAGCTCCAGGACGGGGGAGAACACTGAAGCTTTCTTT. This translates into CASSSRTGENTEAFF. The rearrangement links TRBV5-1 to TRBJ1-1; maybe TRBD1 (5 bases). This CDR3 is built from 15 residues. Germline CDR1 is SGHRS and CDR2 is YFSETQ. Trimming took off 3 bases at V and 1 base at J, with 13 bases between the two ends.

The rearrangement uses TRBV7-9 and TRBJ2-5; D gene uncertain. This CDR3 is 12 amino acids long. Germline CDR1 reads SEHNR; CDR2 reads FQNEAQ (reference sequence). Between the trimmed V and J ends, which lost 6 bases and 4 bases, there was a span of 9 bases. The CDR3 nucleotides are TGTGCCAGCAGGACCGTCGGAGAGACCCAGTACTTC. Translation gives CASRTVGETQYF.

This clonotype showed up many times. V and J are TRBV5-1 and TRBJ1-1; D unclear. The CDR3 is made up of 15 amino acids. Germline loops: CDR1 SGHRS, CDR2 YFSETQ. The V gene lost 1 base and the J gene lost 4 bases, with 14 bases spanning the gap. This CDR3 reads CASSLSDPGGTEAFF. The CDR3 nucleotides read TGCGCCAGCAGCTTGAGCGACCCTGGAGGCACTGAAGCTTTCTTT.

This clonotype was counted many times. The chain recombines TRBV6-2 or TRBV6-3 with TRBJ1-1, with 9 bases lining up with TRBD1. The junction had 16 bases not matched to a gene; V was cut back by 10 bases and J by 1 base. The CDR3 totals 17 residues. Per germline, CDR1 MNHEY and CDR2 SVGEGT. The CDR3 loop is CATTPFTGGAGNTEAFF. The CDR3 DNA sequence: TGTGCCACGACCCCCTTTACAGGGGGCGCGGGGAACACTGAAGCTTTCTTT.

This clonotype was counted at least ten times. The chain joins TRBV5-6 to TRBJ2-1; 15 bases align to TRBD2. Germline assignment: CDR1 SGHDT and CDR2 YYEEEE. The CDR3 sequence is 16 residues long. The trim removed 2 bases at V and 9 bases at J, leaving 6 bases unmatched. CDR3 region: CASSFRTSGREREQFF. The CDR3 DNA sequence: TGTGCCAGCAGCTTCCGGACTAGCGGGAGGGAGCGTGAGCAGTTCTTC.

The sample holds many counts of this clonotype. The CDR3: CASSQDQFSVRGYTF. The DNA for the CDR3 is TGTGCCAGCAGCCAAGATCAGTTTTCAGTCCGTGGCTACACCTTC. J is TRBJ1-2 and V is TRBV14, with no clear D. With 0 bases removed from V and 7 bases from J, the gap between germline ends came to 15 bases. CDR3 length: 15 residues. Germline V gene lookup returns CDR1 SGHDN and CDR2 FVKESK.

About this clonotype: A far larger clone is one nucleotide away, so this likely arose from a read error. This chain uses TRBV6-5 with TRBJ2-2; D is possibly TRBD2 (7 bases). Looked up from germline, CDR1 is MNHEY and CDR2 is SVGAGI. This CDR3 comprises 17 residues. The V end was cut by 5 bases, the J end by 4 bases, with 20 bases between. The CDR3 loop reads CASSDTSVRGSTGELFF. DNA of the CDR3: TGTGCCAGCAGTGATACTAGCGTGAGGGGGAGCACCGGGGAGCTGTTTTTT.

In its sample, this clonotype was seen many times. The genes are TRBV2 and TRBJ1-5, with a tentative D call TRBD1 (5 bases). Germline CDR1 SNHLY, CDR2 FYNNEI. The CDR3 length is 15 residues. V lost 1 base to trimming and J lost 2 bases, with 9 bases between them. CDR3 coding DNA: TGTGCCAGCAGTGAAGGGAAAGGGGGCAATCAGCCCCAGCATTTT. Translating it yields CASSEGKGGNQPQHF.

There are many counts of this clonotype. The CDR3 region has the DNA TGTGCCAGCAGTCGCGGGACTAGCAGCTACGAGCAGTACTTC. This sequence encodes CASSRGTSSYEQYF. The V and J genes are TRBV28 and TRBJ2-7; 9 positions match TRBD2. V was clipped by 5 bases and J by 3 bases; unmatched bases: 5. Germline CDR1 reads MDHEN; CDR2 reads SYDVKM. The CDR3 length is 14 residues.

The CDR3 is CASSLASGYEQFF. CDR3 sequence (DNA): TGTGCCAGCAGCTTAGCCAGTGGGTATGAGCAGTTCTTC. The chain links TRBV7-9 to TRBJ2-1; unclear D gene. The V end lost 0 bases, the J end lost 8 bases, and 8 bases lay between the germline ends. This CDR3 is 13 amino acids long. CDR1 and CDR2 from the germline V gene are SEHNR and FQNEAQ (reference sequence).

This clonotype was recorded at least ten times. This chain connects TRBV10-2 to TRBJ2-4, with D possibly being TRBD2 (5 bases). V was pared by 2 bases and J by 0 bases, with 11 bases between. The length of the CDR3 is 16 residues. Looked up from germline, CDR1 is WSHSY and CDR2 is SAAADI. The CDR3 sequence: CASSELSGLAKNIQYF. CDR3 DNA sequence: TGCGCCAGCAGTGAGCTCTCGGGGTTAGCCAAAAACATTCAGTACTTC.

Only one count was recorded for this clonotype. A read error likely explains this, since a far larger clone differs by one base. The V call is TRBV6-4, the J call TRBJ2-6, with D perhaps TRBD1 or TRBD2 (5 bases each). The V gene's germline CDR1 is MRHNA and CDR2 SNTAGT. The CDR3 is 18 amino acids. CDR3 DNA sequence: TGTGCCAGCAGTGAATTCGGGACGTCGGCCGCTGGGGCCAACGTCCTGGCTTTC. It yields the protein CASSEFGTSAAGANVLAF.

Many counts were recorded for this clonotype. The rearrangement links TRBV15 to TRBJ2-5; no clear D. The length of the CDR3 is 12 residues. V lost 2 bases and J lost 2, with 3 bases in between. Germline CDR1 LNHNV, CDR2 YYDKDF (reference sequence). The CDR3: CATSRRQETQYF. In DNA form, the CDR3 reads TGTGCCACCAGCAGACGTCAAGAGACCCAGTACTTC.

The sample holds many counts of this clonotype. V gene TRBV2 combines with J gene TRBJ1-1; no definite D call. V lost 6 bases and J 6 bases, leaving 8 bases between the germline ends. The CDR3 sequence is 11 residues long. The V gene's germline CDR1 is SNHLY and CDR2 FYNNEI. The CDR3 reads CASRLGSEAFF. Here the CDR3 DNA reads TGTGCCAGCAGATTAGGGTCTGAAGCTTTCTTT.

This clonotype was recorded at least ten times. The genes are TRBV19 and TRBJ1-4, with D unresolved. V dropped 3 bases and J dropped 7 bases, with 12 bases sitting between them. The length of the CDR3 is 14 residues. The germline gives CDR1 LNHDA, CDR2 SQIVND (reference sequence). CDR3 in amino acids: CASSITHGSEKLFF. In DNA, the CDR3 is TGTGCCAGTAGTATCACCCATGGAAGTGAAAAACTGTTTTTT.

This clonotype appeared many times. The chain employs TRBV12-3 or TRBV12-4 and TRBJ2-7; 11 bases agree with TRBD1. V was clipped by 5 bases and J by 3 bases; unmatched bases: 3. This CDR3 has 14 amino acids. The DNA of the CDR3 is TGTGCCAGCAGTAGGACAGGGGGCAACTACGAGCAGTACTTC. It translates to CASSRTGGNYEQYF.

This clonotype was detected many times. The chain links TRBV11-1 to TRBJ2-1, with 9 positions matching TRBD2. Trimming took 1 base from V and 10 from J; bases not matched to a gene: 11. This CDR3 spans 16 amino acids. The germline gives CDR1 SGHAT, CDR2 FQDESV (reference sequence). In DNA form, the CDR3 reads TGTGCCAGCAGCTTAGTGAGCGGGGGGCTACCCCTCGAGCAGTTCTTC. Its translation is CASSLVSGGLPLEQFF.

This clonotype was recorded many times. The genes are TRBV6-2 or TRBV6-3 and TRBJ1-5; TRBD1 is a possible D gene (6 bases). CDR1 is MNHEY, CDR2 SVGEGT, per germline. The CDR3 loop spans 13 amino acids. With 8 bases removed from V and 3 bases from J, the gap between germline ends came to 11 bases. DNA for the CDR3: TGTGCCAGCGTGACAGGTTACAATCAGCCCCAGCATTTT. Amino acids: CASVTGYNQPQHF.

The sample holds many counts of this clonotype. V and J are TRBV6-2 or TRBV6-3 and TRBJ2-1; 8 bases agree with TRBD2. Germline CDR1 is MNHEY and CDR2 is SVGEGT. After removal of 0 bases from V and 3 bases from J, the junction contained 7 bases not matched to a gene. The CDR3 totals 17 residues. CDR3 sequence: CASSYSTSGSSYNEQFF. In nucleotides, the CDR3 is TGTGCCAGCAGTTACTCTACCAGCGGGAGTAGCTACAATGAGCAGTTCTTC.

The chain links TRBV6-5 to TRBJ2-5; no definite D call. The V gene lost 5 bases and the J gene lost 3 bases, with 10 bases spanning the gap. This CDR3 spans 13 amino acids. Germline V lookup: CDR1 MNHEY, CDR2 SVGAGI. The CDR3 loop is CASSIDWEETQYF. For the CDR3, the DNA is TGTGCCAGCAGTATAGATTGGGAAGAGACCCAGTACTTC.

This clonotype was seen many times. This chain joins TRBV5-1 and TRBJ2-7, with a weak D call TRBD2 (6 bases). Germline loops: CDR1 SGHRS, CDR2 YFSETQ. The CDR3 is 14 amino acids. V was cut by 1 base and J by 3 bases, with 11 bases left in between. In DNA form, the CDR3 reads TGCGCCAGCAGCTTGAGTAGCGGACACTACGAGCAGTACTTC. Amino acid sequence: CASSLSSGHYEQYF.

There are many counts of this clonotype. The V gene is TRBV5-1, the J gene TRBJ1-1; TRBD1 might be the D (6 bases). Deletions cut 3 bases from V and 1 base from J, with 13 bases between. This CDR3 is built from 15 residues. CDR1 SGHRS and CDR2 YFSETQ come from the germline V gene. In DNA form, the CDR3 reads TGCGCCAGCAGCTCTGAGGGACACGCGAACACTGAAGCTTTCTTT. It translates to CASSSEGHANTEAFF.

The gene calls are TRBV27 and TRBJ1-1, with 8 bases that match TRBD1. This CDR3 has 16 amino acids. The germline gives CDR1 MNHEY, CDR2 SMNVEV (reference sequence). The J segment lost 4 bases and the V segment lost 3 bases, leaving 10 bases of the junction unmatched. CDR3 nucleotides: TGTGCCAGCAGTTTCGACAGGGGCCAGCTGAGCACTGAAGCTTTCTTT. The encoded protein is CASSFDRGQLSTEAFF.

The CDR3, as DNA: TGTGCCAGTCTCCAGGGGGCAAAACTGTTTTTT. This translates into CASLQGAKLFF. V is TRBV19 and J is TRBJ1-4; 8 positions agree with TRBD1. CDR3 length: 11 residues. CDR1 is LNHDA and CDR2 is SQIVND in the germline V gene (reference sequence). J was trimmed by 10 bases and V by 8 bases; bases with no gene match: 3.

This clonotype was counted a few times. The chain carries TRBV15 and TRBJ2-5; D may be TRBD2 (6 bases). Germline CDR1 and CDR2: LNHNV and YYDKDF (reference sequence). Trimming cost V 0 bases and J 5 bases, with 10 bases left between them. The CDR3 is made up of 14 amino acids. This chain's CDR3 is CATSRDGDWETQYF. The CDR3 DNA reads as TGTGCCACCAGCAGAGATGGGGACTGGGAGACCCAGTACTTC.

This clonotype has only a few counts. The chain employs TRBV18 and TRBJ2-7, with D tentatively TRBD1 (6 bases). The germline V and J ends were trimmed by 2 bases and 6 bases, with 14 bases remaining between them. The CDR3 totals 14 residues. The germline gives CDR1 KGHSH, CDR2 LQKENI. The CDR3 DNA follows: TGTGCCAGCTCACCAGCGCAGGGGCCGGGCGAGCAGTACTTC. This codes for CASSPAQGPGEQYF.